The 5 T cell receptor beta chains below were found in one sample sequenced in a study of a mutant IDH1 vaccine in newly diagnosed glioma. TCRdb's copy holds only in-frame clones and misses some; the assay was immunoSEQ multiplex PCR. There are roughly 50,000 clones in the sample; approximately 79% occur only once, and roughly 6.8% lies in the top ten. Antigens of these TCRs are unknown. Time point in this sample: week 35, safety follow-up. Topical imiquimod accompanied each vaccine dose, which consisted of 300 ug of mutant IDH1 20-mer peptide. The sequencing here drew on PBMCs, taken from a glioma patient whose treatment included an IDH1 peptide vaccine. The origin of the receptors is a man aged 40-50 years with glioma.

This chain uses TRBV27 with TRBJ1-2; a weak D match, TRBD1 (5 bases). V gave up 2 bases and J gave up 0 bases, with 10 bases separating them. The CDR3 sequence is 15 residues long. Germline V gene lookup returns CDR1 MNHEY and CDR2 SMNVEV (reference sequence). The CDR3 protein is CASSLGGAANYGYTF. CDR3 nucleotides: TGTGCCAGCAGTTTAGGCGGGGCTGCTAACTATGGCTACACCTTC.

The genes are TRBV6-1 and TRBJ1-3; no firm D call. Trimming stripped 7 bases from V and 0 bases from J, with 10 bases between. This CDR3 is 14 amino acids long. Looked up from germline, CDR1 is MNHNS and CDR2 is SASEGT. CDR3 sequence (DNA): TGTGCCAGCACCCCAGGATTCTCTGGAAACACCATATATTTT. Translating it yields CASTPGFSGNTIYF.

The chain employs TRBV4-1 and TRBJ2-2; TRBD2 matches at 13 bases. V shed 4 bases, J shed 5 bases, and the junction held 10 bases outside the gene matches. The CDR3 consists of 18 residues. The germline gives CDR1 MGHRA, CDR2 YSYEKL. CDR3 DNA: TGCGCCAGCAGCCCAAGGACTAGCGGGGGAGTACGTACCGGGGAGCTGTTTTTT. This translates into CASSPRTSGGVRTGELFF.

The rearrangement links TRBV30 to TRBJ1-5, with TRBD1 as a possible D gene (5 bases). The CDR3 runs to 14 residues. Between the trimmed V and J ends, which lost 0 bases and 11 bases, there was a span of 17 bases. Germline V lookup: CDR1 GTSNPN, CDR2 SVGIG (reference sequence). The CDR3 region is CAWSVHGGGGSQHF. The CDR3, as DNA: TGTGCCTGGAGTGTCCACGGGGGTGGAGGGTCCCAGCATTTT.

This rearrangement joins TRBV9 to TRBJ1-5, with D perhaps TRBD1 (5 bases). Trimming pared 2 bases from V and 7 bases from J, leaving 13 bases between. The germline V gene has CDR1 SGDLS and CDR2 YYNGEE. This CDR3 spans 14 amino acids. CDR3 in amino acids: CASSVDQGYQPQHF. The CDR3 region has the DNA TGTGCCAGCAGCGTTGACCAGGGTTACCAGCCCCAGCATTTT.